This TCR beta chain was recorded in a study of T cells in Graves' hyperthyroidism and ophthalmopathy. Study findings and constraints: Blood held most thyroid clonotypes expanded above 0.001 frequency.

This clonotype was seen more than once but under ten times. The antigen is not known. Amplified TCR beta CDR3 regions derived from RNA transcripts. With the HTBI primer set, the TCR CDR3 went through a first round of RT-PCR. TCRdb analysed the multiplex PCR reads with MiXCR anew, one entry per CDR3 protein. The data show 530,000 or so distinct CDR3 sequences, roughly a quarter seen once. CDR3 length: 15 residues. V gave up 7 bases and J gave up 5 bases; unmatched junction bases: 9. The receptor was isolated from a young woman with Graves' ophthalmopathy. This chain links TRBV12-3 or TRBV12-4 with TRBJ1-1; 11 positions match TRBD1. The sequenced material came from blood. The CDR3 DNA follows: TGTGCCAGCAAACGGACAGGGGGCGCGAGGACTGAAGCTTTCTTT. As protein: CASKRTGGARTEAFF.